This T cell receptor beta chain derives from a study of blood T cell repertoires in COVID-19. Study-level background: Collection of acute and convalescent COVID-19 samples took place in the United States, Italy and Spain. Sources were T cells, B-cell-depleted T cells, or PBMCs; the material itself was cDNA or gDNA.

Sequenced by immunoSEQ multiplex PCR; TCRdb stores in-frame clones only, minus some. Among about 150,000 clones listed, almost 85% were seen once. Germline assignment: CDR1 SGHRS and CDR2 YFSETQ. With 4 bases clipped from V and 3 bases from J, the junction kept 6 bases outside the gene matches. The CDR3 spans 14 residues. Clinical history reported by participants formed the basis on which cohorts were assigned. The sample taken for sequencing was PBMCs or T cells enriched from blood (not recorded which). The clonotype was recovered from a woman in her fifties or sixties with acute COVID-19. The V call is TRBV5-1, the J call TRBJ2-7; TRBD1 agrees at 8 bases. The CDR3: CASSGGQVHYEQYF. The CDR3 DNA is TGCGCCAGCAGCGGGGGACAGGTACACTACGAGCAGTACTTC.